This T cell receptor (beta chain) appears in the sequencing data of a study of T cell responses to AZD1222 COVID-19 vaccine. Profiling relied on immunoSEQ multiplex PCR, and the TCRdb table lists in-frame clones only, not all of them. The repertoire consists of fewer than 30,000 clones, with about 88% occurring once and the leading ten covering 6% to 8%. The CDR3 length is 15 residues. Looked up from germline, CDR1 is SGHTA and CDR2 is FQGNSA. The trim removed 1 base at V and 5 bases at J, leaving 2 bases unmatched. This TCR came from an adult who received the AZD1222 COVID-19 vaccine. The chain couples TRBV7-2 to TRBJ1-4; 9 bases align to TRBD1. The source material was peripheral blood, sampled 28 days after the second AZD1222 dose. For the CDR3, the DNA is TGTGCCAGCAGCTTAGGGGGGACAGGGAATGAAAAACTGTTTTTT. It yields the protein CASSLGGTGNEKLFF.